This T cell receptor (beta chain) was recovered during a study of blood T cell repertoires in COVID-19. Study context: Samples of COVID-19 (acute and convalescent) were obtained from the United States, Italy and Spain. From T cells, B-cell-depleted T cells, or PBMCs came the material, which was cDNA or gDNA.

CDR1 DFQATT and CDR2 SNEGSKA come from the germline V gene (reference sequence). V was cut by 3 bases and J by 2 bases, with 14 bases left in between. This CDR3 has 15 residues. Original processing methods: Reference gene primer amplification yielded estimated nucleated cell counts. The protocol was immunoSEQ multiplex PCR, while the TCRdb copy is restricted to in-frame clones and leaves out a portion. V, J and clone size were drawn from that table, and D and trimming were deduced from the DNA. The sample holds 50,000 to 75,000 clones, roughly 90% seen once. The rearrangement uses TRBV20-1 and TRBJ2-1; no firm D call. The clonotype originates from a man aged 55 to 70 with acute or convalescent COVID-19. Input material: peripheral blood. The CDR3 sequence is CSASDPANPYNEQFF. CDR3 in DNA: TGCAGTGCTAGTGACCCCGCGAACCCCTACAATGAGCAGTTCTTC.